Detailed here is one TCR beta chain. The target of this receptor is not known. Qualities for individual bases were not recorded, and no much larger clone is one base off. The immunoSEQ Assay, a bias-controlled multiplex PCR, was used to amplify TCRbeta CDR3 regions from genomic DNA. Turning to the authors' computational methods: The number of nucleated cells in each sample was estimated by amplification of reference gene primers within the assay. To quantify the absolute abundance of each unique TCRbeta CDR3 rearrangement, sequence reads were collapsed and filtered. For each sample, productive Simpson clonality was calculated as the square root of Simpson's diversity index over productive rearrangements. TCRdb carries this immuneACCESS record with in-frame sequences only. Its versions omit some clonotypes, under half of them owing to an unresolved V gene in the studies checked, with the rest unexplained. V, J and clone size derive from that table, while D and trimming were established from the DNA sequence. The sample records about 88,000 clones, 89% of which are singletons. The top ten clones comprise less than 6.5% of the sample.

The collaborating institutions used their own protocols to collect whole blood in K2EDTA tubes. For TCRbeta analysis, collaborators shipped samples in one of three forms: frozen whole blood, isolated PBMCs, or DNA extracted from either of those sample types. This specimen comes from a study of blood T cell repertoires in COVID-19 (dated by TCRdb to 2020 to 2021). The study in broad terms: Samples covering the acute and convalescent phases of COVID-19 were provided by collaborators in the United States, Italy and Spain. Where available, HLA class I and class II types were obtained from metadata supplied by the sample provider rather than from assay-based typing. The samples were drawn from two sources: the first 160 participants of the ongoing ImmuneRACE study, and over 1,000 subjects contributed by 6 global collaborators. The repertoires were released in a freely available public database meant as a resource for research on the immune response to SARS-CoV-2. The sample metadata nearly always contained a de-identified subject ID, COVID-19 status, age in years and sex. The material from the prospective study consisted of cDNA or gDNA derived from T cells, B-cell-depleted T cells, or PBMCs. The dataset comprised deeply sampled blood TCRbeta repertoires from subjects exposed to, actively infected with, or recovered from COVID-19. Here is what the overall study found, with its caveats: The quantity of clinical and demographic metadata differed by source and by participant and was supplied without curation.

The CDR1 and CDR2 encoded by the germline V gene are SGDLS and YYNGEE. V is cut by 4 bases and J by 8 bases, and the space between the germline ends is 16 bases. Including the terminal cysteine and phenylalanine, the CDR3 comprises 14 residues. Only the CDR3 portion is preserved as DNA: 42 bases, with reading frame beginning at the first base. The clonotype originates from an elderly woman with active COVID-19. This chain is built from TRBV9 and TRBJ1-3; the D gene is perhaps TRBD1, on 6 matching bases. The sequenced material came from peripheral blood. The CDR3 corresponds to CASSLGQPRDTIYF. The base sequence is TGTGCCAGCAGCCTCGGACAGCCGAGGGACACCATATATTTT.